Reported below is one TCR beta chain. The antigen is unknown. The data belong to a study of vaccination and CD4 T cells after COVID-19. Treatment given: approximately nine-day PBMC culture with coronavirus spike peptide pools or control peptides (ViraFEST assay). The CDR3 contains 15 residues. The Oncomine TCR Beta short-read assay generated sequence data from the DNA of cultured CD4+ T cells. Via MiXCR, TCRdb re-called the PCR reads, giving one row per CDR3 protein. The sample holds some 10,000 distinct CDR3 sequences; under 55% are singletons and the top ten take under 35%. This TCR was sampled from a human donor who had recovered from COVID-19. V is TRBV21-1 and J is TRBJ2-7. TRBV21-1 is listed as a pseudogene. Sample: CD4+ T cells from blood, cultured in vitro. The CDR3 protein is CASSKRSCSSYEQYF. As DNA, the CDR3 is TGTGCCAGCAGCAAACGGTCGTGCAGCTCCTACGAGCAGTACTTC.